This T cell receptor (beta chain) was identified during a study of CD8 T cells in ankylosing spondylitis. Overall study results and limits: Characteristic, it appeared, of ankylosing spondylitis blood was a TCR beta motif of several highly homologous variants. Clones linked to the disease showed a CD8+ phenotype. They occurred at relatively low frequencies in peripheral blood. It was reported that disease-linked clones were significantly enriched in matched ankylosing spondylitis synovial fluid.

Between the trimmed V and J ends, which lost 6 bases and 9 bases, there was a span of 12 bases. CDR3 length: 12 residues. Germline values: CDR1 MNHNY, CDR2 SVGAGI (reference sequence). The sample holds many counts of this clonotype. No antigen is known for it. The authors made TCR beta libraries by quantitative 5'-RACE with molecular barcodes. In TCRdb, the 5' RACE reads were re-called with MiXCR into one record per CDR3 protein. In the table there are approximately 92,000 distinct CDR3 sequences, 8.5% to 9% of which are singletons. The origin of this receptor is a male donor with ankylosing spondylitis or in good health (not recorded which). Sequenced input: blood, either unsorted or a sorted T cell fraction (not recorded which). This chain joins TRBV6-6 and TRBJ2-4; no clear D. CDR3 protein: CASSPDISIQYF. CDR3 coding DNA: TGTGCCAGCAGCCCCGATATAAGCATTCAGTACTTC.